What follows describes a single T cell receptor beta chain. The PCR was carried out with 60 Vbeta primers and 13 Jbeta primers. TCRdb's copy holds only in-frame clones and misses some; the assay was immunoSEQ multiplex PCR. The sample has about 140,000 clones, 75% seen once; the top ten hold 3% to 3.5%. The record originates from a study of cytomegalovirus exposure and HLA in healthy donors. The overall study: An early data release held 70 million to 90 million unique TCRs from HLA-typed donors.

J lost 4 bases, V lost 2 bases, and 5 bases had no gene match. CDR3 length equals 14 residues. From germline, CDR1 is SNHLY and CDR2 FYNNEI. All donors participated as healthy donors of bone marrow. The genes are TRBV2 and TRBJ2-7; 7 positions match TRBD1. The sample taken for sequencing was PBMCs. The source of this sequence is a man aged 40-55 years in good health and CMV-seronegative. The CDR3 region is CASSEQGVLYEQYF. The CDR3 DNA is TGTGCCAGCAGTGAACAGGGGGTCTTGTACGAGCAGTACTTC.